The 14 T cell receptor beta chains given below trace back to one sample, sequenced in a study of T cell repertoires in cytomegalovirus infection. TCRdb recomputed calls from the reads with MiXCR, one row per CDR3 protein. The data show under 800,000 distinct CDR3 sequences, 24% seen once. Sequences were obtained from CD8+ T cells from PBMCs. All receptors derive from a human donor in good health (CMV status not recorded). Some clones in this sample may be carry-over from other donors' samples.

This clonotype was recorded at least ten times. V and J are TRBV7-6 and TRBJ2-2; possibly TRBD1 or TRBD2 for D (6 bases each). Deletions cut 2 bases from V and 6 bases from J, with 13 bases between. Germline V gene data show CDR1 as SGHVS and CDR2 as FNYEAQ. This CDR3 has 15 residues. CDR3 amino acids: CASSLSGGAAGELFF. CDR3 bases: TGTGCCAGCAGCTTATCCGGGGGCGCCGCCGGGGAGCTGTTTTTT.

V and J are TRBV19 and TRBJ2-2; 9 bases align to TRBD1. The V gene end was trimmed by 6 bases and the J gene end by 4 bases; junction bases not matched to a gene: 3. Per germline, CDR1 LNHDA and CDR2 SQIVND (reference sequence). This CDR3 is 14 amino acids long. CDR3 region: CASRNRGLTGELFF. The CDR3 DNA reads TGTGCCAGTAGAAACAGGGGGCTCACCGGGGAGCTGTTTTTT.

This clonotype was seen a few times. The rearrangement links TRBV14 to TRBJ2-1; 7 bases match TRBD2. CDR1 is SGHDN and CDR2 is FVKESK in the germline V gene. The CDR3 covers 17 residues. With V trimmed by 4 bases and J by 4 bases, 13 bases remained unmatched. CDR3 residues: CASSPAGWGGPYNEQFF. The CDR3, as DNA: TGTGCCAGCAGCCCTGCGGGCTGGGGGGGACCATACAATGAGCAGTTCTTC.

The table lists this clonotype with a few counts. This sequence joins TRBV5-4 and TRBJ1-1, with 7 positions matching TRBD1. Trimming removed 4 bases from V and 1 base from J; junction bases left unmatched: 7. Germline V gene data show CDR1 as SGHNT and CDR2 as YYREEE (reference sequence). The CDR3 extends over 15 amino acids. CDR3 sequence reads: CASSGTTGRNTEAFF. The CDR3 nucleotides are TGTGCCAGCAGCGGGACGACAGGGCGGAACACTGAAGCTTTCTTT.

The genes are TRBV5-4 and TRBJ2-1; TRBD1 matches 8 bases. CDR1 is SGHNT and CDR2 is YYREEE in the germline V gene (reference sequence). Trimming took 0 bases from V and 3 from J; bases not matched to a gene: 2. This CDR3 is 15 amino acids long. This CDR3 reads CASSLDGTGYNEQFF. DNA for the CDR3: TGTGCCAGCAGCTTGGACGGGACAGGCTACAATGAGCAGTTCTTC. Variable domain in full (rest from reference TRBV5-4 and TRBJ2-1): ETGVTQSPTHLIKTRGQQVTLRCSSQSGHNTVSWYQQALGQGPQFIFQYYREEENGRGNFPPRFSGLQFPNYSSELNVNALELDDSALYLCASSLDGTGYNEQFFGPGTRLTVL.

The gene calls are TRBV7-9 and TRBJ2-7; 7 positions match TRBD1. This CDR3 is 14 amino acids long. CDR1 and CDR2 (germline): SEHNR, FQNEAQ (reference sequence). V trimming: 5 bases; J trimming: 7 bases; junction bases outside the gene matches: 11. CDR3 in DNA: TGTGCCAGCAGCGAGGGGACAGAGGCCTTTGAGCAGTACGTC. It translates to CASSEGTEAFEQYV.

The chain joins TRBV28 to TRBJ2-3; D is possibly TRBD1 or TRBD2 (5 bases each). Trimming shortened V by 5 bases and J by 13 bases, and 19 bases separated the two germline ends. This CDR3 is 13 amino acids long. CDR1 and CDR2 from the germline V gene are MDHEN and SYDVKM. CDR3 loop: CASSPAPGTGKYF. The CDR3, as DNA: TGTGCCAGCAGTCCCGCACCCGGGACGGGAAAGTATTTT.

Many counts were recorded for this clonotype. This chain links TRBV20-1 with TRBJ1-1, with D possibly being TRBD1 (6 bases). Germline loops: CDR1 DFQATT, CDR2 SNEGSKA (reference sequence). The CDR3 is 12 amino acids. V was pared by 6 bases and J by 6 bases, with 14 bases between. The CDR3 loop reads CSAIVEGAEAFF. The CDR3, as DNA: TGCAGTGCCATCGTGGAGGGGGCTGAAGCTTTCTTT.

This clonotype was seen ten or more times. The CDR3 is CASSLHLNTGELFF. The CDR3 region has the DNA TGTGCCAGCAGCTTGCATTTGAACACCGGGGAGCTGTTTTTT. The rearrangement links TRBV7-9 to TRBJ2-2, with D hard to call. Germline V gene data show CDR1 as SEHNR and CDR2 as FQNEAQ (reference sequence). The germline V and J ends were trimmed by 3 bases and 1 base, with 6 bases remaining between them. This CDR3 has 14 residues. The full variable domain, rest sourced from reference TRBV7-9 and TRBJ2-2, is DTGVSQNPRHKITKRGQNVTFRCDPISEHNRLYWYRQTLGQGPEFLTYFQNEAQLEKSRLLSDRFSAERPKGSFSTLEIQRTEQGDSAMYLCASSLHLNTGELFFGEGSRLTVL.

This clonotype was counted ten times or more. This chain uses TRBV27 with TRBJ2-2; a weak D match, TRBD1 (6 bases). CDR3 length: 18 residues. V was trimmed by 4 bases and J by 5 bases, leaving 23 bases between them. In germline, CDR1 is MNHEY, CDR2 SMNVEV (reference sequence). The CDR3 sequence is CASSSWDHRQGRTGELFF. CDR3 coding DNA: TGTGCCAGCAGTTCGTGGGACCATAGGCAGGGGAGAACCGGGGAGCTGTTTTTT.

This clonotype has just a few counts. The genes are TRBV14 and TRBJ2-3; possibly TRBD1 or TRBD2 for D (5 bases each). CDR3 length: 18 amino acids. Germline V CDR1 and CDR2: SGHDN, FVKESK. The germline V and J ends were trimmed by 1 base and 3 bases, with 20 bases remaining between them. CDR3 sequence reads: CASSQVLGTQGRTDTQYF. DNA for the CDR3: TGTGCCAGCAGCCAAGTCCTGGGGACCCAGGGACGGACAGATACGCAGTATTTT.

On this clonotype itself: A read error may account for a junction end that differs from germline. The chain recombines TRBV7-9 with TRBJ2-7; D is undetermined. The CDR3 sequence is 13 residues long. CDR1 is SEHNR, CDR2 FQNEAQ, per germline (reference sequence). The chain's CDR3 is CASSLTGSYKQYF. Written as DNA, the CDR3 is TGTGCCAGCAGCCTCACCGGGTCCTACAAGCAGTACTTC.

This clonotype appeared many times. The V call is TRBV12-5, the J call TRBJ2-7; 7 nucleotides align to TRBD1. V lost 2 bases to trimming and J lost 12 bases; unmatched junction nucleotides: 7. The CDR3 runs 12 residues. Germline values: CDR1 LGHNT, CDR2 FRNRAP. CDR3 amino acids: CASGLYGTEAYF. The CDR3 DNA reads TGTGCTAGTGGTTTGTACGGGACAGAGGCGTACTTC.

In this sample, this clonotype turned up many times. This rearrangement joins TRBV19 to TRBJ1-1; D is unresolved. The CDR3 loop spans 18 amino acids. CDR1 is LNHDA, CDR2 SQIVND, per germline (reference sequence). With 1 base removed from V and 1 base from J, the gap between germline ends came to 19 bases. CDR3 DNA sequence: TGTGCCAGTAGTATAGGGGCCGACTATTTCAGAGAGAACACTGAAGCTTTCTTT. This sequence encodes CASSIGADYFRENTEAFF. Based on the CDR3 plus reference TRBV19 and TRBJ1-1, the full variable domain is DGGITQSPKYLFRKEGQNVTLSCEQNLNHDAMYWYRQDPGQGLRLIYYSQIVNDFQKGDIAEGYSVSREKKESFPLTVTSAQKNPTAFYLCASSIGADYFRENTEAFFGQGTRLTVV.